These 22 T cell receptor beta chains share one sample of origin, sequenced in a study of blood T cell repertoires in COVID-19. Assay used: immunoSEQ multiplex PCR; TCRdb lists only in-frame clones, some missing. The top ten clones hold 2% to 3% of a sample with some 300,000 clones, roughly 87% of them seen once. Sequencing input: peripheral blood. The source of these receptors is a young man with active or convalescent COVID-19.

The rearrangement links TRBV6-6 to TRBJ2-7; 9 nucleotides agree with TRBD1. V gave up 0 bases and J gave up 6 bases; unmatched junction bases: 9. Germline CDR1 and CDR2: MNHNY and SVGAGI (reference sequence). The CDR3 runs 16 residues. This chain's CDR3 is CASSYSAGQGGVEQYF. The DNA for the CDR3 is TGTGCCAGCAGTTACTCCGCGGGACAGGGAGGGGTCGAGCAGTACTTC.

This clone appeared once. The gene calls are TRBV2 and TRBJ2-7; 7 nucleotides agree with TRBD1. V shed 5 bases, J shed 3 bases, and the junction held 4 bases outside the gene matches. This CDR3 contains 13 residues. CDR1 and CDR2 (germline): SNHLY, FYNNEI. The CDR3 loop reads CASSYDRDYEQYF. As DNA, the CDR3 is TGTGCCAGCAGTTATGACAGGGACTACGAGCAGTACTTC.

The chain joins TRBV21-1 to TRBJ2-2; no DNA check was done on the table's D call, TRBD1. TRBV21-1 corresponds to a pseudogene. The length of the CDR3 is 15 residues. CDR3 in amino acids: CASSRTGQNTGELFF. The CDR3 bases are TGTGCCAGCAGTAGGACAGGACAGAACACCGGGGAGCTGTTTTTT.

This clone was seen only once. The chain employs TRBV27 and TRBJ1-1; D is unclear. CDR3 size: 13 residues. V dropped 1 base and J dropped 1 base, with 4 bases sitting between them. Germline V gives CDR1 MNHEY, CDR2 SMNVEV (reference sequence). CDR3 amino acids: CASSLWQNTEAFF. CDR3 bases: TGTGCCAGCAGTTTATGGCAGAACACTGAAGCTTTCTTT.

The V gene is TRBV4-1, the J gene TRBJ1-6; TRBD1 might be the D (5 bases). This CDR3 is built from 17 residues. CDR1 is MGHRA, CDR2 YSYEKL, per germline. The V end was cut by 3 bases, the J end by 2 bases, with 14 bases between. The CDR3 region has the DNA TGCGCCAGCAGCCACCGGGAGGGGCAAACCTATAATTCACCCCTCCACTTT. It encodes CASSHREGQTYNSPLHF.

This chain joins TRBV7-9 and TRBJ2-1, with a weak D call TRBD2 (6 bases). Germline CDR1 SEHNR, CDR2 FQNEAQ (reference sequence). Trimming took 6 bases from V and 8 from J, leaving 14 bases between them. The CDR3 runs 13 residues. CDR3 in amino acids: CASSRGTLDEQFF. CDR3 DNA: TGTGCCAGCAGTCGGGGGACGTTGGATGAGCAGTTCTTC.

The V call is TRBV7-9, the J call TRBJ2-5, with TRBD2 matching over 11 bases. This CDR3 region has 15 residues. With 1 base clipped from V and 10 bases from J, the junction kept 8 bases outside the gene matches. Germline assignment: CDR1 SEHNR and CDR2 FQNEAQ (reference sequence). The CDR3 sequence is CASSLVTSGRVDQYF. DNA of the CDR3: TGTGCCAGCAGCTTAGTTACTAGCGGGAGAGTGGACCAGTACTTC.

The chain joins TRBV4-1 to TRBJ2-7; maybe TRBD2 (6 bases). Germline V lookup: CDR1 MGHRA, CDR2 YSYEKL. Trimming shortened V by 4 bases and J by 3 bases, and 16 bases separated the two germline ends. The CDR3 is made up of 15 amino acids. The DNA for the CDR3 is TGCGCCAGCAGCCTTTGGGTTGGTAGCGGCTACGAGCAGTACTTC. Its translation is CASSLWVGSGYEQYF.

This chain links TRBV24-1 with TRBJ1-2; 10 positions agree with TRBD1. Germline-derived CDR1 and CDR2 are KGHDR and SFDVKD. This CDR3 comprises 14 residues. With V trimmed by 4 bases and J by 9 bases, 7 bases remained unmatched. Here the CDR3 reads CATSDARDRGRYTF. The CDR3 nucleotides are TGTGCCACCAGTGACGCCCGGGACAGGGGTCGCTACACCTTC.

The chain has TRBV2 and TRBJ1-5; maybe TRBD1 (6 bases). The CDR3 totals 16 residues. The ends were cut back, 4 bases at V and 7 bases at J, with 20 bases in the middle. CDR1 and CDR2 from the germline V gene are SNHLY and FYNNEI. The CDR3 DNA is TGTGCCAGCAGTGGTATAAGGGGGGGGCAAGGGCAGCCCCAGCATTTT. Translation: CASSGIRGGQGQPQHF.

This clone was observed once. The chain employs TRBV7-6 and TRBJ1-1; 9 bases agree with TRBD1. Losses at the gene ends were 5 bases for V and 2 bases for J; bases not matched to a gene: 12. Looked up from germline, CDR1 is SGHVS and CDR2 is FNYEAQ. The CDR3 extends over 17 amino acids. CDR3 nucleotide sequence: TGTGCCAGCAGCCGAACTGTCCCGGGACAGGGTAACACTGAAGCTTTCTTT. Translating gives CASSRTVPGQGNTEAFF.

V usage is TRBV3-1 (or the pseudogene TRBV3-2) and J usage is TRBJ2-2; D unclear. This CDR3 region has 13 residues. V shed 5 bases and J shed 3 bases, with 7 bases lying between them. Germline values: CDR1 LGHDT, CDR2 YNNKEL (reference sequence). The CDR3 loop is CASSYTDTGELFF. CDR3 sequence (DNA): TGTGCCAGCAGCTATACGGACACCGGGGAGCTGTTTTTT.

This clone was found many times. The genes are TRBV5-1 and TRBJ2-7, with D tentatively TRBD2 (5 bases). CDR3 size: 15 residues. Germline V lookup: CDR1 SGHRS, CDR2 YFSETQ. V shed 0 bases and J shed 0 bases, with 10 bases lying between them. The CDR3 sequence is CASSLAPGISYEQYF. The CDR3 coding sequence is TGCGCCAGCAGCTTGGCTCCGGGGATCTCCTACGAGCAGTACTTC.

This clone appeared a single time. CDR3 amino acids: CASSLEPLGREGLDSPLHF. The CDR3 coding sequence is TGTGCCAGCAGCTTAGAACCCCTCGGTAGGGAGGGTCTAGATTCACCCCTCCACTTT. The chain joins TRBV11-3 to TRBJ1-6; D is uncertain. Trimming took off 0 bases at V and 8 bases at J, with 23 bases between the two ends. The CDR3 has 19 residues. Germline V gives CDR1 SGHNT, CDR2 YENEEA.

J is TRBJ2-1 and V is TRBV7-6, with 8 bases aligning to TRBD2. Germline assignment: CDR1 SGHVS and CDR2 FNYEAQ. V was clipped by 4 bases and J by 7 bases; unmatched bases: 6. This CDR3 spans 14 amino acids. The CDR3 region has the DNA TGTGCCAGCAGCTCACAGCGGGAGAGGAATGAGCAGTTCTTC. It specifies CASSSQRERNEQFF.

The chain employs TRBV9 and TRBJ2-3; D gene unclear. V lost 0 bases and J lost 0, with 11 bases in between. CDR3 size: 16 residues. Germline V gene sequence: CDR1 SGDLS, CDR2 YYNGEE. The CDR3 loop reads CASSVEAGLSTDTQYF. In DNA, the CDR3 is TGTGCCAGCAGCGTAGAAGCAGGCCTTAGCACAGATACGCAGTATTTT.

This clone showed up just once. This chain's CDR3 is CASSIGQGGETQYF. CDR3 in DNA: TGTGCCAGTAGTATCGGACAGGGTGGGGAGACCCAGTACTTC. V is TRBV19 and J is TRBJ2-5; 8 positions agree with TRBD1. CDR3 length equals 14 residues. Germline-derived CDR1 and CDR2 are LNHDA and SQIVND (reference sequence). Trimming cost V 3 bases and J 5 bases; bases outside gene matches: 5.

The CDR3 DNA is TGTGCCAGCAGCCAGTTAGCGGAAGGGTTTCTAGGTGAGCAGTTCTTC. Translating it yields CASSQLAEGFLGEQFF. This sequence joins TRBV14 and TRBJ2-1; D is perhaps TRBD2 (6 bases). V was clipped by 3 bases and J by 9 bases, with 21 bases between them. The CDR3 is made up of 16 amino acids. Looked up from germline, CDR1 is SGHDN and CDR2 is FVKESK.

This rearrangement joins TRBV7-9 to TRBJ1-5, with D tentatively TRBD1 (5 bases). Looked up from germline, CDR1 is SEHNR and CDR2 is FQNEAQ (reference sequence). The CDR3 length is 15 residues. Trimming pared 1 base from V and 5 bases from J, leaving 12 bases between. The chain's CDR3 is CASSLGGAGDQPQHF. The CDR3 coding sequence is TGTGCCAGCAGCTTAGGCGGGGCGGGGGATCAGCCCCAGCATTTT.

This clone was seen a handful of times. The V call is TRBV7-9, the J call TRBJ1-2; D not certain. Germline loops: CDR1 SEHNR, CDR2 FQNEAQ (reference sequence). CDR3 length: 14 residues. Trimming took off 1 base at V and 2 bases at J, with 8 bases between the two ends. Written as DNA, the CDR3 is TGTGCCAGCAGCTTAGTGGAGTCAAACTATGGCTACACCTTC. Its translation is CASSLVESNYGYTF.

The rearrangement joins TRBV6-2 or TRBV6-3 to TRBJ1-2; D is unclear. Trimming stripped 2 bases from V and 4 bases from J, with 11 bases between. This CDR3 spans 14 amino acids. Germline CDR1 is MNHEY and CDR2 is SVGEGT. CDR3 DNA sequence: TGTGCCAGCAGTTACGCAGGAAGCCCCTATGGCTACACCTTC. It yields the protein CASSYAGSPYGYTF.

The chain joins TRBV10-3 to TRBJ1-2; tentative D call: TRBD1 (6 bases). V lost 4 bases and J lost 6, with 15 bases in between. From germline, CDR1 is ENHRY and CDR2 SYGVKD. The CDR3 consists of 14 residues. CDR3 amino acids: CAISGQGFSNGYTF. CDR3 in DNA: TGTGCCATCAGTGGTCAGGGGTTTTCGAATGGCTACACCTTC.